These 28 T cell receptor beta chains were sequenced from one sample in a study of cytomegalovirus exposure and HLA in healthy donors (dated by TCRdb to the late 2010s). The library was prepared using the immunoSEQ multiplex PCR assay. For the multiplex PCR, a mixture combining 60 forward primers for TCR Vbeta segments and 13 reverse primers for TCR Jbeta segments was used. As stored in TCRdb, this immuneACCESS dataset retains in-frame rearrangements with V and J assigned. A fraction of the clones does not appear; measured against another copy, unresolved V genes explain less than half of the discrepancy, and the remainder lacks a known reason. Within this sample are about 130,000 clones, with 70% to 80% of them counted one time only. The ten largest account for around 2% of the sample. The sequenced sample consisted of PBMCs. The receptors originated from a man aged 25 to 40 in good health and CMV-seronegative.

The CDR3 reads CASSLFGGLTDTQYF. CDR3 coding DNA: TGTGCCAGCAGTTTATTCGGGGGTTTGACAGATACGCAGTATTTT. This chain joins TRBV28 and TRBJ2-3, with a possible D match to TRBD2 (6 bases). Trimming pared 1 base from V and 3 bases from J, leaving 11 bases between. The V gene's germline CDR1 is MDHEN and CDR2 SYDVKM. The CDR3 totals 15 residues.

This chain connects TRBV5-1 to TRBJ1-2, with no clear D. CDR3 length: 13 residues. Trimming removed 4 bases from V and 0 bases from J, with 7 bases in between. Per the germline V gene, CDR1 is SGHRS and CDR2 is YFSETQ. The CDR3 region is CASSKEANYGYTF. CDR3 nucleotides: TGCGCCAGCAGCAAGGAGGCTAACTATGGCTACACCTTC.

The chain employs TRBV28 and TRBJ2-4; tentative D call: TRBD1 (5 bases). V lost 2 bases, J lost 1 base, and 9 bases lay in between. The germline V gene encodes CDR1 MDHEN and CDR2 SYDVKM. There are 15 residues in the CDR3. CDR3 sequence: CASSLQGTAKNIQYF. The CDR3 nucleotides are TGTGCCAGCAGTTTACAGGGAACGGCCAAAAACATTCAGTACTTC. The full variable domain, its missing parts supplied by reference TRBV28 and TRBJ2-4, is DVKVTQSSRYLVKRTGEKVFLECVQDMDHENMFWYRQDPGLGLRLIYFSYDVKMKEKGDIPEGYSVSREKKERFSLILESASTNQTSMYLCASSLQGTAKNIQYFGAGTRLSVL.

This clone was detected once. The V and J genes are TRBV19 and TRBJ2-3; no reliable D call. Deletions cut 5 bases from V and 2 bases from J, with 8 bases between. In germline, CDR1 is LNHDA, CDR2 SQIVND (reference sequence). The CDR3 has 13 residues. The CDR3 region is CASSDGHTDTQYF. The CDR3 DNA is TGTGCCAGTAGTGATGGCCACACAGATACGCAGTATTTT.

V is TRBV28 and J is TRBJ1-1; 7 bases fit TRBD1. The V gene's germline CDR1 is MDHEN and CDR2 SYDVKM. The CDR3 consists of 17 residues. The ends lost 1 base at V and 0 bases at J; junction bases unmatched: 8. The CDR3 region has the DNA TGTGCCAGCAGTTTATTTCCCGCGACAGGGTTGAACACTGAAGCTTTCTTT. Translating it yields CASSLFPATGLNTEAFF.

The chain couples TRBV28 to TRBJ1-1, with 7 bases that match TRBD1. The germline CDR1 and CDR2 sequences are MDHEN and SYDVKM. After removal of 6 bases from V and 6 bases from J, the junction contained 10 bases not matched to a gene. CDR3 size: 14 residues. The DNA for the CDR3 is TGTGCCAGCAGGACCGTCAGGGGGTACGCTGAAGCTTTCTTT. It yields the protein CASRTVRGYAEAFF.

The V call is TRBV5-1, the J call TRBJ2-7; 10 bases fit TRBD1. The CDR3 has 14 amino acids. The V and J ends lost 4 bases and 2 bases, in that order; junction bases with no gene match: 3. Germline CDR1 and CDR2: SGHRS and YFSETQ. The CDR3 nucleotides read TGCGCCAGCAGCACAGGACAGGGGGCCTACGAGCAGTACTTC. It specifies CASSTGQGAYEQYF.

The V and J genes are TRBV9 and TRBJ1-5, with TRBD1 identical over 12 bases. Germline CDR1 reads SGDLS; CDR2 reads YYNGEE. This CDR3 contains 15 residues. The ends lost 3 bases at V and 6 bases at J; junction bases unmatched: 4. The CDR3 bases are TGTGCCAGCAGCGCCGGGACAGGGGGCGTTCAGCCCCAGCATTTT. It translates to CASSAGTGGVQPQHF.

The chain recombines TRBV4-3 with TRBJ1-4; possibly TRBD1 for D (6 bases). The V gene lost 3 bases and the J gene lost 5 bases, with 10 bases spanning the gap. The CDR3 is made up of 14 amino acids. Germline CDR1 reads LGHNA; CDR2 reads YSLEER. The CDR3 region has the DNA TGCGCCAGCAGCCACGCCGACAGGAATGAAAAACTGTTTTTT. It codes for CASSHADRNEKLFF.

Remarks on this clone: The sample carries other DNA sequences with the same CDR3. The chain recombines TRBV19 with TRBJ1-1; D is unresolved. This CDR3 spans 14 amino acids. Germline V gene lookup returns CDR1 LNHDA and CDR2 SQIVND (reference sequence). Deletions cut 1 base from V and 4 bases from J, with 10 bases between. CDR3 loop: CASSIVQTVTEAFF. DNA for the CDR3: TGTGCCAGTAGTATAGTCCAAACTGTCACTGAAGCTTTCTTT.

The chain couples TRBV7-9 to TRBJ2-7; 10 nucleotides agree with TRBD1. CDR1 is SEHNR and CDR2 is FQNEAQ in the germline V gene (reference sequence). The CDR3 has 16 residues. The V segment lost 7 bases and the J segment 2 bases; nucleotides outside the gene matches: 11. This CDR3 is CASTPPGDRGPYEQYF. CDR3 sequence (DNA): TGTGCCAGCACCCCTCCGGGGGACAGGGGTCCCTACGAGCAGTACTTC.

The chain combines TRBV21-1 with TRBJ1-4; the D call of TRBD1 is as the table states it, not checked on the DNA. TRBV21-1 is a pseudogene. This CDR3 spans 12 amino acids. CDR3 residues: CASSWVGEKQFF. The CDR3 region has the DNA TGTGCCAGCAGCTGGGTAGGGGAAAAACAGTTTTTT.

A few counts support this clone. The genes are TRBV27 and TRBJ1-2; TRBD1 matches at 9 bases. The V gene end was trimmed by 5 bases and the J gene end by 6 bases; junction bases not matched to a gene: 10. Per germline, CDR1 MNHEY and CDR2 SMNVEV (reference sequence). The CDR3 is 15 residues long. CDR3 sequence: CASSTLGTGSNGYTF. CDR3 DNA: TGTGCCAGCAGTACCCTGGGGACAGGGAGCAATGGCTACACCTTC.

The genes are TRBV7-9 and TRBJ1-2, with D perhaps TRBD1 (5 bases). The V gene lost 5 bases and the J gene lost 9 bases, with 22 bases spanning the gap. Germline lookup yields CDR1 SEHNR and CDR2 FQNEAQ (reference sequence). This CDR3 has 15 residues. In DNA form, the CDR3 reads TGTGCCAGCAGCCTTCCCCGTAGGGGCCCTATACGCTACACCTTC. This gives the protein CASSLPRRGPIRYTF.

The chain is built from TRBV5-1 and TRBJ2-7, with TRBD2 identical over 8 bases. The CDR3 loop spans 15 amino acids. Germline CDR1 reads SGHRS; CDR2 reads YFSETQ. V was pared by 2 bases and J by 2 bases, with 6 bases of the junction left unmatched. CDR3 loop: CASSFGTGGPYEQYF. For the CDR3, the DNA is TGCGCCAGCAGCTTCGGGACGGGAGGGCCCTACGAGCAGTACTTC.

This chain connects TRBV10-2 to TRBJ2-3; D not certain. Trimming took 0 bases from V and 2 from J, leaving 9 bases between them. Germline V gene lookup returns CDR1 WSHSY and CDR2 SAAADI. The CDR3 spans 15 residues. The CDR3 protein is CASSESGISTDTQYF. The CDR3 nucleotides read TGCGCCAGCAGTGAGTCGGGCATCTCCACAGATACGCAGTATTTT.

The J gene is TRBJ2-7, the V gene TRBV2, with a possible D match to TRBD1 (5 bases). The CDR3 totals 12 residues. Germline CDR1 and CDR2: SNHLY and FYNNEI. Trimming pared 6 bases from V and 5 bases from J, leaving 11 bases between. The CDR3 region has the DNA TGTGCCAGCAGGGCGAACAGGAACGAGCAGTACTTC. Its translation is CASRANRNEQYF.

V usage is TRBV7-2 and J usage is TRBJ2-3; 8 bases agree with TRBD2. With 3 bases clipped from V and 4 bases from J, the junction kept 6 bases outside the gene matches. Germline V lookup: CDR1 SGHTA, CDR2 FQGNSA. The CDR3 is made up of 15 amino acids. CDR3 DNA: TGTGCCAGCAGCTTTTCTGCGGGAGGTGCAGATACGCAGTATTTT. Its protein product is CASSFSAGGADTQYF.

The J gene is TRBJ2-1, the V gene TRBV28, with a possible D match to TRBD1 (6 bases). Germline V CDR1 and CDR2: MDHEN, SYDVKM. CDR3 length equals 14 residues. Trimming removed 1 base at V and 7 bases at J, with 11 bases between. The CDR3 region has the DNA TGTGCCAGCAGTTTATATCAGGGGCGGAATGAGCAGTTCTTC. Protein sequence: CASSLYQGRNEQFF.

The chain joins TRBV19 to TRBJ2-1, with 10 bases identical to TRBD2. Germline V gene lookup returns CDR1 LNHDA and CDR2 SQIVND (reference sequence). V was pared by 7 bases and J by 1 base, with 4 bases of the junction left unmatched. The CDR3 has 15 residues. CDR3 in DNA: TGTGCCAGTAAGGCTAGCGGGGGTTCCTACAATGAGCAGTTCTTC. Translated: CASKASGGSYNEQFF.

The V and J genes are TRBV7-9 and TRBJ2-5; the match to TRBD1 covers 8 bases. After removal of 1 base from V and 5 bases from J, the junction contained 6 bases not matched to a gene. CDR1 is SEHNR and CDR2 is FQNEAQ in the germline V gene (reference sequence). This CDR3 is 15 amino acids long. The CDR3 here is CASSLVWTGRETQYF. DNA of the CDR3: TGTGCCAGCAGCTTAGTGTGGACAGGGAGGGAGACCCAGTACTTC. The complete variable domain, with remaining parts taken from reference TRBV7-9 and TRBJ2-5, reads DTGVSQNPRHKITKRGQNVTFRCDPISEHNRLYWYRQTLGQGPEFLTYFQNEAQLEKSRLLSDRFSAERPKGSFSTLEIQRTEQGDSAMYLCASSLVWTGRETQYFGPGTRLLVL.

V gene TRBV10-3 combines with J gene TRBJ2-3; 7 positions agree with TRBD1. This CDR3 region has 15 residues. CDR1 is ENHRY and CDR2 is SYGVKD in the germline V gene. With V trimmed by 2 bases and J by 6 bases, 8 bases remained unmatched. The CDR3 DNA sequence: TGTGCCATCAGTGAGCCAAACAGGGGTTCGGATACGCAGTATTTT. This gives the protein CAISEPNRGSDTQYF.

V and J are TRBV7-9 and TRBJ2-3; D not resolved. The CDR3 loop spans 15 amino acids. Trimming removed 1 base from V and 1 base from J, with 9 bases in between. The V gene's germline CDR1 is SEHNR and CDR2 FQNEAQ (reference sequence). CDR3 amino acids: CASSLDRVRTDTQYF. CDR3 sequence (DNA): TGTGCCAGCAGCTTAGATCGGGTCCGCACAGATACGCAGTATTTT.

The gene calls are TRBV6-1 and TRBJ2-5; possible D gene TRBD1, 6 bases. This CDR3 has 12 amino acids. V was pared by 10 bases and J by 2 bases, with 11 bases between. CDR1 is MNHNS, CDR2 SASEGT, per germline. The CDR3 coding sequence is TGTGCCACAGGACAGATTCAAGAGACCCAGTACTTC. Protein sequence: CATGQIQETQYF.

V gene TRBV7-6 combines with J gene TRBJ1-1; D gene unclear. The CDR3 length is 16 residues. Germline V gives CDR1 SGHVS, CDR2 FNYEAQ. The germline V and J ends were trimmed by 5 bases and 0 bases, with 16 bases remaining between them. CDR3 loop: CASSPGGGPLNTEAFF. In nucleotides, the CDR3 is TGTGCCAGCAGCCCCGGAGGAGGACCCTTGAACACTGAAGCTTTCTTT.

The CDR3: CASSLKAGPYNEQFF. The CDR3, as DNA: TGTGCCAGCAGCTTAAAAGCGGGGCCCTACAATGAGCAGTTCTTC. The chain has TRBV7-9 and TRBJ2-1, with TRBD2 matching over 7 bases. The CDR3 loop spans 15 amino acids. V was clipped by 2 bases and J by 2 bases; unmatched bases: 3. Germline V gives CDR1 SEHNR, CDR2 FQNEAQ (reference sequence). Supplemented by reference TRBV7-9 and TRBJ2-1, the full variable domain reads DTGVSQNPRHKITKRGQNVTFRCDPISEHNRLYWYRQTLGQGPEFLTYFQNEAQLEKSRLLSDRFSAERPKGSFSTLEIQRTEQGDSAMYLCASSLKAGPYNEQFFGPGTRLTVL.

The V gene is TRBV7-6, the J gene TRBJ1-2; maybe TRBD1 (5 bases). The CDR3 spans 13 residues. From germline, CDR1 is SGHVS and CDR2 FNYEAQ. V was shortened by 10 bases and J by 4 bases, with 16 bases between the two germline ends. The CDR3 region has the DNA TGTGCCACCAAACAATCGACAGCCTATGGCTACACCTTC. Translation: CATKQSTAYGYTF.

The sample holds a few counts of this clone. The CDR3 coding sequence is TGTGCCAGCAGCCACGGGAGCAATGAGCAGTTCTTC. This translates into CASSHGSNEQFF. The V and J genes are TRBV6-6 and TRBJ2-1; TRBD2 is a possible D gene (6 bases). CDR3 length: 12 residues. V lost 6 bases and J 6 bases, leaving 9 bases between the germline ends. Looked up from germline, CDR1 is MNHNY and CDR2 is SVGAGI (reference sequence).